Following are 18 T cell receptor beta chains from one sample sequenced in a study of breast tumors, draining lymph nodes, adjacent tissues. TCRdb passed the multiplex PCR reads through MiXCR, listing each CDR3 protein once. This sample has under 70,000 distinct CDR3 sequences, with roughly 40% found just once. The sample consisted of breast tumor tissue. The origin of the receptors is a female donor with breast cancer. Some clones in this sample may be carry-over from other donors' samples.

This clonotype has a count of ten or more. This chain connects TRBV2 to TRBJ2-5; 9 nucleotides align to TRBD2. The CDR3 loop spans 16 amino acids. In germline, CDR1 is SNHLY, CDR2 FYNNEI. Losses at the gene ends were 6 bases for V and 5 bases for J; bases not matched to a gene: 13. CDR3 region: CASRAGTSYLGETQYF. CDR3 bases: TGTGCCAGCAGGGCCGGGACTAGCTATCTCGGGGAGACCCAGTACTTC.

This clonotype was recorded many times. The V and J genes are TRBV20-1 and TRBJ2-3, with 15 nucleotides matching TRBD2. The CDR3 has 17 amino acids. Unmatched junction bases numbered 8, after V lost 5 bases and J lost 2 bases. CDR1 and CDR2 from the germline V gene are DFQATT and SNEGSKA (reference sequence). This CDR3 is CSASGLAGGRYTDTQYF. The CDR3 coding sequence is TGCAGTGCTTCGGGACTAGCGGGAGGCAGATACACAGATACGCAGTATTTT.

This clonotype has more than one count but fewer than ten. The chain combines TRBV5-4 with TRBJ2-4, with a weak D call TRBD2 (6 bases). Trimming removed 4 bases at V and 5 bases at J, with 13 bases between. This CDR3 spans 14 amino acids. Looked up from germline, CDR1 is SGHNT and CDR2 is YYREEE (reference sequence). The CDR3 spells CASSGGGDQNIQYF. The CDR3 DNA reads as TGTGCCAGCAGCGGCGGCGGGGACCAAAACATTCAGTACTTC. The full variable domain, completed using reference TRBV5-4 and TRBJ2-4, is ETGVTQSPTHLIKTRGQQVTLRCSSQSGHNTVSWYQQALGQGPQFIFQYYREEENGRGNFPPRFSGLQFPNYSSELNVNALELDDSALYLCASSGGGDQNIQYFGAGTRLSVL.

This chain connects TRBV6-2 or TRBV6-3 to TRBJ2-7, with 7 bases identical to TRBD1. The CDR3 extends over 13 amino acids. CDR1 and CDR2 (germline): MNHEY, SVGEGT. Losses at the gene ends were 8 bases for V and 2 bases for J; bases not matched to a gene: 6. CDR3 nucleotide sequence: TGTGCCAGCCAGCCAGGGGGTACCTACGAGCAGTACTTC. It yields the protein CASQPGGTYEQYF.

At least ten counts were recorded for this clonotype. J is TRBJ1-2 and V is TRBV7-9; D might be TRBD1 (6 bases). CDR3 length equals 15 residues. V was shortened by 8 bases and J by 5 bases, with 21 bases between the two germline ends. Germline CDR1 reads SEHNR; CDR2 reads FQNEAQ (reference sequence). The CDR3 loop is CASLTKEGEGYGYTF. CDR3 DNA: TGTGCCAGCCTAACCAAGGAGGGGGAGGGGTATGGCTACACCTTC.

The sample holds many counts of this clonotype. The gene calls are TRBV6-1 and TRBJ1-5; D is perhaps TRBD1 (5 bases). Trimming removed 7 bases from V and 5 bases from J, with 15 bases in between. Germline CDR1 reads MNHNS; CDR2 reads SASEGT. The CDR3 has 14 amino acids. The CDR3 region has the DNA TGTGCCAGCAAGTCAGGGATGGGCTATCAGCCCCAGCATTTT. Translation gives CASKSGMGYQPQHF.

This chain uses TRBV20-1 with TRBJ2-1; 14 bases are shared with TRBD2. From germline, CDR1 is DFQATT and CDR2 SNEGSKA (reference sequence). Trimming removed 1 base from V and 1 base from J; junction bases left unmatched: 3. The CDR3 covers 17 residues. DNA for the CDR3: TGCAGTGCTAGAGCGGGACTAGCGGGGGAGTCCTACAATGAGCAGTTCTTC. Protein sequence: CSARAGLAGESYNEQFF.

V usage is TRBV2 and J usage is TRBJ1-6; D might be TRBD1 (5 bases). Germline lookup yields CDR1 SNHLY and CDR2 FYNNEI. V lost 6 bases, J lost 6 bases, and 18 bases lay in between. The CDR3 runs 16 residues. For the CDR3, the DNA is TGTGCCAGCAGCCTAGCGGGGCGAAACCCTAATTCACCCCTCCACTTT. Its protein is CASSLAGRNPNSPLHF.

This clonotype was picked up many times. The chain employs TRBV6-1 and TRBJ1-5; D not certain. This CDR3 spans 14 amino acids. Germline CDR1 is MNHNS and CDR2 is SASEGT. Trimming pared 10 bases from V and 2 bases from J, leaving 15 bases between. CDR3 amino acids: CAITTQRGNQPQHF. As DNA, the CDR3 is TGTGCCATCACGACCCAGCGAGGCAATCAGCCCCAGCATTTT.

CDR3 nucleotide sequence: TGTGCCAGCAGCGTACTAGCGGGACCAACAGATACGCAGTTCTTC. The encoded protein is CASSVLAGPTDTQFF. The J gene is TRBJ2-1, the V gene TRBV9, with 9 bases identical to TRBD2. The CDR3 contains 15 residues. Germline V lookup: CDR1 SGDLS, CDR2 YYNGEE. V lost 1 base, J lost 12 bases, and 11 bases stayed unmatched. The entire variable domain, with the rest obtained from reference TRBV9 and TRBJ2-1, is as follows: DSGVTQTPKHLITATGQRVTLRCSPRSGDLSVYWYQQSLDQGLQFLIQYYNGEERAKGNILERFSAQQFPDLHSELNLSSLELGDSALYFCASSVLAGPTDTQFFGPGTRLTVL.

This clonotype was counted at least ten times. This chain uses TRBV2 with TRBJ2-5; D is ambiguous. Germline assignment: CDR1 SNHLY and CDR2 FYNNEI. V lost 4 bases and J lost 0, with 6 bases in between. The CDR3 contains 13 residues. CDR3 amino acids: CASSGSDQETQYF. CDR3 bases: TGTGCCAGCAGTGGATCAGACCAAGAGACCCAGTACTTC. Combining the CDR3 with reference TRBV2 and TRBJ2-5 gives the whole variable domain EPEVTQTPSHQVTQMGQEVILRCVPISNHLYFYWYRQILGQKVEFLVSFYNNEISEKSEIFDDQFSVERPDGSNFTLKIRSTKLEDSAMYFCASSGSDQETQYFGPGTRLLVL.

This clonotype was seen just once. This chain joins TRBV7-9 and TRBJ2-7; 11 positions agree with TRBD2. Germline V gene data show CDR1 as SEHNR and CDR2 as FQNEAQ (reference sequence). The CDR3 loop spans 20 amino acids. The ends lost 5 bases at V and 0 bases at J; junction bases unmatched: 18. CDR3 sequence: CASSPSTSGIAPPCSYEQYF. The CDR3 DNA sequence: TGTGCCAGCAGCCCCTCGACTAGCGGGATTGCACCTCCGTGCTCCTACGAGCAGTACTTC.

This clonotype was recorded only once. V is TRBV7-2 and J is TRBJ2-1, with 9 bases that match TRBD2. V dropped 1 base and J dropped 4; count of bases not matched to a gene: 2. The CDR3 is 15 residues long. CDR1 is SGHTA and CDR2 is FQGNSA in the germline V gene. CDR3 DNA: TGTGCCAGCAGCTTAGGGAGCGGGGGGTACAATGAGCAGTTCTTC. It is translated as CASSLGSGGYNEQFF.

A note on this clonotype: Since a much larger clone is just one base distant, this may be a read error. The chain couples TRBV18 to TRBJ2-7; D is uncertain. The length of the CDR3 is 13 residues. Germline-derived CDR1 and CDR2 are KGHSH and LQKENI. The CDR3 spells CASSPIGTYEQHF. For the CDR3, the DNA is TGTGCCAGCTCACCAATCGGAACCTACGAGCAGCACTTC.

The table lists this clonotype with many counts. This chain's CDR3 is CASSQVGLSQETQYF. CDR3 sequence (DNA): TGCGCCAGCAGCCAAGTCGGGCTTAGTCAAGAGACCCAGTACTTC. V usage is TRBV4-1 and J usage is TRBJ2-5; D gene ambiguous. V was cut by 1 base and J by 2 bases, with 11 bases left in between. Germline-derived CDR1 and CDR2 are MGHRA and YSYEKL. The CDR3 consists of 15 residues.

This chain uses TRBV7-9 with TRBJ2-7, with 7 nucleotides matching TRBD1. Germline CDR1 is SEHNR and CDR2 is FQNEAQ (reference sequence). The CDR3 consists of 15 residues. The trim removed 8 bases at V and 3 bases at J, leaving 13 bases unmatched. The CDR3 here is CASSPSGTENYEQYF. The CDR3 DNA sequence: TGTGCCAGCTCCCCCTCCGGGACAGAAAACTACGAGCAGTACTTC.

The chain employs TRBV29-1 and TRBJ1-2, with D perhaps TRBD1 (5 bases). V lost 4 bases and J lost 2, with 8 bases in between. Per the germline V gene, CDR1 is SQVTM and CDR2 is ANQGSEA. The CDR3 loop spans 12 amino acids. The CDR3 DNA sequence: TGCAGCGTTGTGGGGGGGAACTATGGCTACACCTTC. It translates to CSVVGGNYGYTF.

Notes on this clonotype: This sequence may be a read error, since a much larger clone differs from it by one base. This rearrangement joins TRBV20-1 to TRBJ2-7; TRBD1 is a possible D gene (6 bases). CDR3 length: 16 residues. Trimming left V 0 bases short and J 5 bases short, with 20 bases between. Germline CDR1 reads DFQATT; CDR2 reads SNEGSKA (reference sequence). The CDR3 loop reads CSARDSLGDTDHEQYF. In DNA form, the CDR3 reads TGCAGTGCTAGAGATTCCTTGGGGGACACGGATCACGAGCAGTACTTC.